A single sample is the source of the 5 T cell receptor beta chains below, sequenced in a study of shared clonotypes between healthy human individuals. Sequenced by immunoSEQ multiplex PCR; TCRdb stores in-frame clones only, minus some. The table lists approximately 2.5 million clones, 93% of them singletons. Sequencing was performed on naive CD4+ T cells from PBMCs. The subset: CD45RA+ positively selected. These receptors were collected from a man between 18 and 35 years old in good health. Some clones in this sample may be carry-over from other donors' samples.

The chain is built from TRBV5-1 and TRBJ1-2; 7 positions match TRBD1. With 1 base clipped from V and 4 bases from J, the junction kept 4 bases outside the gene matches. The CDR3 extends over 14 amino acids. CDR1 is SGHRS and CDR2 is YFSETQ in the germline V gene. The CDR3 sequence is CASSLNPGGYGYTF. The CDR3 nucleotides are TGCGCCAGCAGCTTGAACCCAGGGGGCTATGGCTACACCTTC.

This chain links TRBV5-4 with TRBJ2-1; 7 bases agree with TRBD2. CDR1 and CDR2 (germline): SGHNT, YYREEE (reference sequence). CDR3 length equals 14 residues. J gave up 9 bases and V 4 bases, and 10 bases lay outside the gene matches. This CDR3 reads CASSVKRGTGEQFF. DNA for the CDR3: TGTGCCAGCAGCGTAAAGCGGGGTACCGGTGAGCAGTTCTTC.

A single count supports this clone. The chain joins TRBV5-1 to TRBJ2-3, with 9 nucleotides matching TRBD2. Unmatched junction bases numbered 9, after V lost 4 bases and J lost 6 bases. Germline V gene data show CDR1 as SGHRS and CDR2 as YFSETQ. The CDR3 sequence is 15 residues long. CDR3 residues: CASSDLAGPGDTQYF. The CDR3 DNA follows: TGCGCCAGCAGCGACCTAGCGGGGCCGGGTGATACGCAGTATTTT.

V is TRBV18 and J is TRBJ2-6, with D uncertain. In germline, CDR1 is KGHSH, CDR2 LQKENI. CDR3 length: 15 amino acids. Trimming cost V 3 bases and J 0 bases, with 6 bases left between them. The CDR3 loop is CASSPVASGANVLTF. The DNA of the CDR3 is TGTGCCAGCTCACCGGTTGCCTCTGGGGCCAACGTCCTGACTTTC. The full variable domain, with the rest looked up from reference TRBV18 and TRBJ2-6, is NAGVMQNPRHLVRRRGQEARLRCSPMKGHSHVYWYRQLPEEGLKFMVYLQKENIIDESGMPKERFSAEFPKEGPSILRIQQVVRGDSAAYFCASSPVASGANVLTFGAGSRLTVL.

This clone showed up just once. Germline is not matched at one junction end, which may reflect a read error. V and J are TRBV5-1 and TRBJ2-7, with TRBD1 matching over 8 bases. The germline gives CDR1 SGHRS, CDR2 YFSETQ. The CDR3 consists of 14 residues. CDR3 DNA sequence: TGCGCCAGCAGCTTGGATGGACAGGGTTTTTTTTTAGACTTC. This sequence encodes CASSLDGQGFFLDF.